What follows are 30 T cell receptor beta chains derived from one specimen sequenced in a study of T-cell reconstitution after alpha-beta-depleted transplantation in children. Unique molecular identifiers were built into the TCRbeta library. TCRdb re-derived calls from the PCR reads in MiXCR, one entry per CDR3 protein. The sample records about 830,000 distinct CDR3 sequences, roughly 15% being singletons. Sequenced material: PBMCs, mostly from graft donor cells, taken 360 days after TCRalphabeta/CD19-depleted stem cell transplant. The receptors here all came from a male patient aged 10 to 17 who had a stem cell transplant for acute lymphoblastic leukemia, so the T cells may come from the graft donor.

The chain is built from TRBV5-1 and TRBJ2-3; D assignment may be TRBD1 or TRBD2 (5 bases each). Germline V gene sequence: CDR1 SGHRS, CDR2 YFSETQ. The V end lost 0 bases, the J end lost 5 bases, and 13 bases lay between the germline ends. This CDR3 contains 15 residues. CDR3 in DNA: TGCGCCAGCAGCTTGGGGCCCGTGAGGGGAGATACGCAGTATTTT. Protein sequence: CASSLGPVRGDTQYF.

The rearrangement links TRBV20-1 to TRBJ2-7; 7 positions agree with TRBD2. With V trimmed by 4 bases and J by 0 bases, 9 bases remained unmatched. CDR1 is DFQATT, CDR2 SNEGSKA, per germline (reference sequence). The CDR3 is 15 residues long. CDR3 sequence: CSAIPPRDYSYEQYF. As DNA, the CDR3 is TGCAGTGCTATCCCCCCCCGGGACTACTCCTACGAGCAGTACTTC.

The J gene is TRBJ1-1, the V gene TRBV28, with TRBD1 matching over 8 bases. The length of the CDR3 is 13 residues. V lost 6 bases to trimming and J lost 13 bases; unmatched junction nucleotides: 13. Germline CDR1 and CDR2: MDHEN and SYDVKM. CDR3 sequence: CASSHPGQEMSFF. DNA of the CDR3: TGTGCCAGCAGCCACCCGGGACAGGAAATGAGTTTCTTT.

The V gene is TRBV7-8, the J gene TRBJ2-1; D unclear. Germline CDR1 reads SGHVS; CDR2 reads FQNEAQ. With 8 bases removed from V and 2 bases from J, the gap between germline ends came to 10 bases. The CDR3 consists of 13 residues. CDR3 loop: CASRLWAYNEQFF. CDR3 nucleotides: TGTGCCAGCCGGCTTTGGGCCTACAATGAGCAGTTCTTC.

This clonotype was seen ten or more times. This chain connects TRBV5-5 to TRBJ2-3; 8 bases map to TRBD2. CDR1 is SGHKS, CDR2 YYEKEE, per germline (reference sequence). The CDR3 sequence is 15 residues long. Unmatched junction bases numbered 7, after V lost 0 bases and J lost 7 bases. The CDR3 loop reads CASSLVRAGENTQYF. The CDR3 coding sequence is TGTGCCAGCAGCTTGGTTCGAGCGGGAGAAAATACGCAGTATTTT.

The CDR3 here is CASSLEVRAGATGDTQYF. CDR3 in DNA: TGCGCCAGCAGCTTGGAAGTGAGAGCGGGGGCAACGGGAGATACGCAGTATTTT. The chain recombines TRBV5-1 with TRBJ2-3, with TRBD2 identical over 8 bases. The germline CDR1 and CDR2 sequences are SGHRS and YFSETQ. V was pared by 0 bases and J by 5 bases, with 14 bases of the junction left unmatched. This CDR3 is built from 18 residues.

This clonotype was detected only a few times. The chain recombines TRBV5-5 with TRBJ2-5; TRBD2 aligns across 13 bases. This CDR3 is 18 amino acids long. Trimming cost V 4 bases and J 4 bases; bases outside gene matches: 13. Germline CDR1 reads SGHKS; CDR2 reads YYEKEE (reference sequence). CDR3 in DNA: TGTGCCAGCAGCGCCGGACTAGCGGGAGCGATTGGTATAGAGACCCAGTACTTC. Its protein product is CASSAGLAGAIGIETQYF. Drawing the rest from reference TRBV5-5 and TRBJ2-5, the complete variable domain is DAGVTQSPTHLIKTRGQQVTLRCSPISGHKSVSWYQQVLGQGPQFIFQYYEKEERGRGNFPDRFSARQFPNYSSELNVNALLLGDSALYLCASSAGLAGAIGIETQYFGPGTRLLVL.

This clonotype was seen at least ten times. This rearrangement joins TRBV7-2 to TRBJ2-1; no clear D. Per the germline V gene, CDR1 is SGHTA and CDR2 is FQGNSA. V was shortened by 2 bases and J by 6 bases, with 14 bases between the two germline ends. This CDR3 comprises 15 residues. The CDR3 DNA sequence: TGTGCCAGCAGCTTAAGTCCTAGGATCGGCAATGAGCAGTTCTTC. Protein sequence: CASSLSPRIGNEQFF.

This clonotype has more than one count but fewer than ten. This chain connects TRBV6-5 to TRBJ1-2, with 8 bases aligning to TRBD1. CDR3 size: 17 residues. Trimming cost V 2 bases and J 3 bases; bases outside gene matches: 11. Germline-derived CDR1 and CDR2 are MNHEY and SVGAGI. The CDR3 spells CASSYTGGNPTDYGYTF. In DNA form, the CDR3 reads TGTGCCAGCAGTTACACAGGGGGGAACCCAACTGACTATGGCTACACCTTC.

This chain uses TRBV20-1 with TRBJ2-7; D may be TRBD1 (6 bases). Trimming removed 6 bases from V and 3 bases from J, with 12 bases in between. This CDR3 region has 12 residues. CDR1 DFQATT and CDR2 SNEGSKA come from the germline V gene (reference sequence). CDR3 amino acids: CSAQGHDYEQYF. CDR3 bases: TGCAGTGCGCAGGGACACGACTACGAGCAGTACTTC.

The chain combines TRBV7-8 with TRBJ2-1; 7 nucleotides line up with TRBD2. Germline V gene data show CDR1 as SGHVS and CDR2 as FQNEAQ. Trimming removed 1 base from V and 10 bases from J; junction bases left unmatched: 7. This CDR3 is built from 14 residues. CDR3 residues: CASSLGGGRGEQFF. For the CDR3, the DNA is TGTGCCAGCAGCTTAGGCGGTGGGCGGGGGGAGCAGTTCTTC.

CDR3 nucleotides: TGCGCCAGCAGCTTCGACTCCGGTGCTAGCACAGATACGCAGTATTTT. Encoded protein: CASSFDSGASTDTQYF. The chain is built from TRBV5-1 and TRBJ2-3; D ambiguous. Trimming removed 2 bases at V and 0 bases at J, with 13 bases between. Germline assignment: CDR1 SGHRS and CDR2 YFSETQ. The CDR3 runs to 16 residues.

The CDR3 region is CASSTTSAHYEQYF. The CDR3 DNA reads TGTGCCAGCAGCACGACTAGCGCCCACTACGAGCAGTACTTC. The chain joins TRBV7-9 to TRBJ2-7; TRBD2 agrees at 8 bases. The CDR3 has 14 amino acids. Germline V CDR1 and CDR2: SEHNR, FQNEAQ (reference sequence). V was pared by 5 bases and J by 3 bases, with 6 bases of the junction left unmatched.

The chain joins TRBV7-3 to TRBJ1-6; D unresolved. The CDR3 loop spans 13 amino acids. Germline values: CDR1 SGHTA, CDR2 FQGTGA. Trimming took 1 base from V and 7 from J, leaving 5 bases between them. CDR3 protein: CASSLIGNSPLHF. For the CDR3, the DNA is TGTGCCAGCAGCTTAATTGGGAATTCACCCCTCCACTTT.

This clonotype turned up a few times. The V gene is TRBV20-1, the J gene TRBJ2-5; 7 positions agree with TRBD2. The V gene's germline CDR1 is DFQATT and CDR2 SNEGSKA (reference sequence). V shed 3 bases and J 3 bases; nucleotides not matched to a gene: 4. CDR3 length: 13 amino acids. CDR3 DNA: TGCAGTGCTAGTCGGCTAGCGGAAGAGACCCAGTACTTC. It encodes CSASRLAEETQYF.

This clonotype was detected a few times. The chain employs TRBV12-5 and TRBJ1-5, with D unclear. V was pared by 7 bases and J by 5 bases, with 6 bases between. Per the germline V gene, CDR1 is LGHNT and CDR2 is FRNRAP. The CDR3 covers 11 residues. The CDR3 loop reads CASAGDQPQHF. The CDR3 DNA reads as TGTGCTAGTGCCGGGGATCAGCCCCAGCATTTT.

CDR3 nucleotide sequence: TGCGCCAGCAGCCTAGTAGCGGGAGCTGCAGATACGCAGTATTTT. It yields the protein CASSLVAGAADTQYF. The rearrangement joins TRBV5-1 to TRBJ2-3, with TRBD2 matching over 9 bases. V lost 4 bases and J lost 4; bases outside the gene matches: 7. The V gene's germline CDR1 is SGHRS and CDR2 YFSETQ. The CDR3 is 15 residues long.

This clonotype was detected ten times or more. The junction and the germline gene differ at one end; a read error may be behind it. The CDR3 loop reads CASSTGTGYPGFIF. The CDR3, as DNA: TGTGCCAGCAGTACCGGGACAGGGTATCCAGGGTTCATCTTT. The genes are TRBV28 and TRBJ1-1, with 9 bases that match TRBD1. The CDR3 loop spans 14 amino acids. Germline CDR1 MDHEN, CDR2 SYDVKM.

The CDR3: CASSSTRGPGQPQHF. CDR3 DNA: TGCGCCAGCAGCTCTACCAGGGGGCCGGGTCAGCCCCAGCATTTT. The J gene is TRBJ1-5, the V gene TRBV5-1; 8 positions match TRBD1. CDR1 SGHRS and CDR2 YFSETQ come from the germline V gene. The CDR3 totals 15 residues. V lost 3 bases to trimming and J lost 6 bases; unmatched junction nucleotides: 8.

This clonotype was recorded at least ten times. V and J are TRBV20-1 and TRBJ2-1; TRBD2 aligns across 8 bases. This CDR3 spans 14 amino acids. Losses at the gene ends were 1 base for V and 5 bases for J; bases not matched to a gene: 4. CDR1 and CDR2 from the germline V gene are DFQATT and SNEGSKA (reference sequence). DNA of the CDR3: TGCAGTGCTAGAGCGGGAGGGCCAAACAATGAGCAGTTCTTC. It yields the protein CSARAGGPNNEQFF.

This clonotype showed up many times. The rearrangement uses TRBV24-1 and TRBJ2-5, with 10 positions matching TRBD2. The CDR3 spans 15 residues. The junction had 8 bases not matched to a gene; V was cut back by 3 bases and J by 8 bases. Germline CDR1 is KGHDR and CDR2 is SFDVKD. The CDR3 sequence is CATSDRTSGGKTQYF. In DNA, the CDR3 is TGTGCCACCAGTGATCGGACTAGCGGCGGGAAAACCCAGTACTTC.

The table lists this clonotype with a few counts. The chain combines TRBV12-5 with TRBJ1-5; tentatively, D is TRBD1 (5 bases). V lost 9 bases and J 1 base, leaving 7 bases between the germline ends. This CDR3 comprises 12 residues. Per the germline V gene, CDR1 is LGHNT and CDR2 is FRNRAP. The CDR3 loop is CASGGSNQPQHF. The CDR3 nucleotides read TGTGCTAGCGGGGGGAGCAATCAGCCCCAGCATTTT.

V usage is TRBV12-3 or TRBV12-4 and J usage is TRBJ2-7; maybe TRBD2 (6 bases). The ends were cut back, 9 bases at V and 9 bases at J, with 12 bases in the middle. The CDR3 is made up of 10 amino acids. The CDR3 nucleotides are TGTGCCAGTGGAGGGAGGAGGCAGTACTTC. As protein: CASGGRRQYF.

This clonotype has just a few counts. This rearrangement joins TRBV3-1 to TRBJ2-4, with D tentatively TRBD2 (5 bases). Trimming cost V 0 bases and J 0 bases, with 12 bases left between them. This CDR3 comprises 17 residues. Germline CDR1 is LGHDT and CDR2 is YNNKEL (reference sequence). The CDR3 loop is CASSQDPLGRAKNIQYF. DNA of the CDR3: TGTGCCAGCAGCCAAGATCCACTAGGGCGAGCCAAAAACATTCAGTACTTC.

The gene calls are TRBV7-2 and TRBJ2-3; D unclear. V was cut by 7 bases and J by 6 bases, with 20 bases left in between. The CDR3 is made up of 15 amino acids. Per germline, CDR1 SGHTA and CDR2 FQGNSA. In DNA form, the CDR3 reads TGTGCCAGCACCGTAACCCCGAGTCGGCGCGATACGCAGTATTTT. Amino acid sequence: CASTVTPSRRDTQYF.

The V and J genes are TRBV2 and TRBJ2-7, with 9 bases that match TRBD1. V dropped 7 bases and J dropped 11; count of bases not matched to a gene: 15. The CDR3 totals 14 residues. Germline values: CDR1 SNHLY, CDR2 FYNNEI. CDR3 in amino acids: CASNQQGASDLEYF. The CDR3 DNA reads TGTGCCAGCAACCAACAGGGGGCAAGCGATCTCGAGTACTTC.

The table lists this clonotype with many counts. The V and J genes are TRBV10-1 and TRBJ2-5; the match to TRBD1 covers 9 bases. The V segment lost 4 bases and the J segment 5 bases; nucleotides outside the gene matches: 5. The CDR3 consists of 14 residues. Germline lookup yields CDR1 WNHNN and CDR2 SYGVQD (reference sequence). The CDR3 loop is CASSAGTGIETQYF. DNA of the CDR3: TGCGCCAGCAGTGCCGGGACAGGGATCGAGACCCAGTACTTC.

The chain couples TRBV3-1 to TRBJ2-3, with 9 bases aligning to TRBD2. Germline CDR1 and CDR2: LGHDT and YNNKEL (reference sequence). After removal of 3 bases from V and 5 bases from J, the junction contained 15 bases not matched to a gene. There are 18 residues in the CDR3. In DNA form, the CDR3 reads TGTGCCAGCAGCCAGATTAAGACTAGCGGCCTTTTTTTAGATACGCAGTATTTT. This encodes CASSQIKTSGLFLDTQYF.

V and J are TRBV9 and TRBJ2-5; D is perhaps TRBD2 (6 bases). The germline V gene encodes CDR1 SGDLS and CDR2 YYNGEE. This CDR3 is built from 14 residues. Deletions cut 0 bases from V and 7 bases from J, with 13 bases between. The CDR3 nucleotides are TGTGCCAGCAGCGTAGGGGACGGGACTGGGACCCAGTACTTC. It translates to CASSVGDGTGTQYF.

Ten or more counts support this clonotype. J is TRBJ2-2 and V is TRBV27; no reliable D call. Germline CDR1 MNHEY, CDR2 SMNVEV (reference sequence). V was clipped by 5 bases and J by 0 bases, with 7 bases between them. The CDR3 has 14 amino acids. CDR3 in amino acids: CASSSGPNTGELFF. CDR3 in DNA: TGTGCCAGCAGTAGTGGGCCGAACACCGGGGAGCTGTTTTTT.